This is a list of T cell receptor beta chains from one sample in a study of T cell repertoires in cytomegalovirus infection. Which antigens these TCRs recognize remains unknown. From the reads, TCRdb called clonotypes with MiXCR, one entry per CDR3 protein. The data hold nearly 700,000 distinct CDR3 sequences, with around a third observed a single time. The sample consisted of cultured PBMCs, taken from culture after CMV antigen stimulation. The source of these receptors is a human donor in good health (CMV status not recorded). Some clones in this sample may be carry-over from other donors' samples. CDR3s include the opening cysteine and the closing phenylalanine or tryptophan. D genes are given only for firm matches. The size entry is marked missing in some rows and otherwise reads once, few, many or a size class.

NA	11	TRBJ2-2	TRBV6-2/TRBV6-3	NA	TGTGCCAGCGAGTACCCCGGGGAGCTGTTTTTT	CASEYPGELFF
TRBD1	16	TRBJ1-5	TRBV7-9	few	TGTGCCAGCAGCTTAGATAGGGGGCGAAGCAATCAGCCCCAGCATTTT	CASSLDRGRSNQPQHF
NA	14	TRBJ2-7	TRBV7-2	many	TGTGCCAGCAGCTTAGGGCACCCCACGAGCGAGCAGTACTTC	CASSLGHPTSEQYF
TRBD2	12	TRBJ2-1	TRBV14	few	TGTGCCAGCAGCCCCCAAGCGGGAGGGCAGTTCTTC	CASSPQAGGQFF
NA	16	TRBJ2-2	TRBV7-2	few	TGTGCCAGCAGCCCCACTCACCGAATTGGGACCGGGGAGCTGTTTTTT	CASSPTHRIGTGELFF
TRBD2	18	TRBJ2-5	TRBV6-1	NA	TGTGCCAGCAGTGAAGAGCCTAGCGGGGGGCCGTATCAAGAGACCCAGTACTTC	CASSEEPSGGPYQETQYF
NA	14	TRBJ2-1	TRBV12-3/TRBV12-4	NA	TGTGCCAGCAGTTTAGGGGGGAAAGATAATGAGCAGTTCTTC	CASSLGGKDNEQFF
TRBD1	11	TRBJ1-1	TRBV6-2/TRBV6-3	NA	TGTGCCAGCAGCCAGGGACAGGGGGATTTCTTT	CASSQGQGDFF
NA	17	TRBJ2-1	TRBV27	few	TGTGCCAGCAGTTTATACTCCCCCAGGCACTCCTACAATGAGCAGTTCTTC	CASSLYSPRHSYNEQFF
TRBD1	15	TRBJ1-2	TRBV18	once	TGTGCCAGCTCACCAAGGGGACAGGAGGACTATGGCTACACCTTC	CASSPRGQEDYGYTF
NA	14	TRBJ1-1	TRBV7-2	many	TGTGCCAGCAGCTTAGTGTTGGGGAACACTGAAGCTTTCTTT	CASSLVLGNTEAFF
TRBD1	14	TRBJ2-7	TRBV27	NA	TGTGCCAGCAGCAAGGGACAGGGGGCCTACGAGCAGTACTTC	CASSKGQGAYEQYF
NA	13	TRBJ1-2	TRBV20-1	NA	TGCAGTGCTAGGCATGGGGTGGGCTATGGCTACACCTTC	CSARHGVGYGYTF
TRBD1	14	TRBJ2-7	TRBV6-2/TRBV6-3	NA	TGTGCCAGCAGTTATGGGACAGGGTACGGCGAGCAGTACTTC	CASSYGTGYGEQYF
NA	13	TRBJ2-2	TRBV20-1	NA	TGCAGTGCTAGAGATCCCCTTGTGGGGGAGCTGTTTTTT	CSARDPLVGELFF
TRBD2	14	TRBJ2-1	TRBV20-1	NA	TGCAGTGCCTCCTGGCCTAGCGGGTACAATGAGCAGTTCTTC	CSASWPSGYNEQFF
NA	11	TRBJ1-1	TRBV6-1	NA	TGTGCCAGCAGCGGGGAGGATTGGGCTTTCTTT	CASSGEDWAFF
NA	12	TRBJ2-3	TRBV2	NA	TGTGCCACCCGACGGCGCACAGATACGCAGTATTTT	CATRRRTDTQYF
NA	14	TRBJ2-1	TRBV6-2/TRBV6-3	NA	TGTGCCAGCAGTTACTCGACCTCGGGGCTAGAGCAGTTCTTC	CASSYSTSGLEQFF
NA	14	TRBJ1-1	TRBV19	many	TGTGCCAGTAGCCAACGGGGGGGTGGAACTGAAGCTTTCTTT	CASSQRGGGTEAFF
NA	15	TRBJ2-7	TRBV28	NA	TGTGCCAGCAGTTTTGGGGGTGGGGCACCCTACGAGCAGTACTTC	CASSFGGGAPYEQYF
NA	13	TRBJ1-5	TRBV5-1	NA	TGCGCCAGCAGCTTGGACCAAAATCAGCCCCAGCATTTT	CASSLDQNQPQHF
NA	18	TRBJ1-6	TRBV6-5	many	TGTGCCAGCAGTTACCAAATTCTCGGGAGCTCCTATAATTCACCCCTCCACTTT	CASSYQILGSSYNSPLHF
NA	14	TRBJ1-1	TRBV7-6	NA	TGTGCCAGCAGCCACCCCCCTCGGAACAGGAAAGCTTTCTTT	CASSHPPRNRKAFF
TRBD1	13	TRBJ1-1	TRBV12-3/TRBV12-4	few	TGTGCCAGCAGTTTAACCCGGACAGGGGAAGCTTTCTTT	CASSLTRTGEAFF
NA	10	TRBJ2-1	TRBV6-1	NA	TGTGCCAGCAGCCTACTGGGTCAGTTCTTC	CASSLLGQFF
NA	13	TRBJ2-3	TRBV11-2	NA	TGTGCCAGCAGCTTTGCCGTGGCAGATACGCAGTATTTT	CASSFAVADTQYF
TRBD2	15	TRBJ2-1	TRBV7-8	few	TGTGCCAGCAGCTTACCTAGCGGGAGCGTCAATGAGCAGTTCTTC	CASSLPSGSVNEQFF
NA	15	TRBJ1-3	TRBV6-2/TRBV6-3	NA	TGTGCCAGCAGCAGACAGTCGTACTCTGGAAACACCATATATTTT	CASSRQSYSGNTIYF
NA	16	TRBJ1-5	TRBV6-1	NA	TGTGCCAGCAGTGAACAGTTGAAAGGGAGCAATCAGCCCCAGCATTTT	CASSEQLKGSNQPQHF
NA	15	TRBJ2-2	TRBV20-1	NA	TGCAGTGCTGCAGCCGCAGCGGGGAACACCGGGGAGCTGTTTTTT	CSAAAAAGNTGELFF
TRBD1	13	TRBJ1-2	TRBV29-1	NA	TGCAGCGTGACTACAGGGGTGGGCTATGGCTACACCTTC	CSVTTGVGYGYTF
TRBD2	16	TRBJ2-2	TRBV7-2	NA	TGTGCCAGCAGCTTAGCGAATCCGGGACTATCCGGGGAGCTGTTTTTT	CASSLANPGLSGELFF
NA	15	TRBJ2-5	TRBV7-9	few	TGTGCCAGCAGCCCAACCTTAAAGGTACAAGAGACCCAGTACTTC	CASSPTLKVQETQYF
NA	14	TRBJ1-2	TRBV7-2	few	TGTGCCAGCAGCTTAGGGTGGGAGAACTATGGCTACACCTTC	CASSLGWENYGYTF
NA	14	TRBJ1-1	TRBV7-6	few	TGTGCCAGCAGCCCCATGGGGGAAGACACTGAAGCTTTCTTT	CASSPMGEDTEAFF
TRBD2	13	TRBJ2-3	TRBV9	few	TGTGCCAGCAGGCGGGAGGGCACAGATACGCAGTATTTT	CASRREGTDTQYF
NA	12	TRBJ1-5	TRBV6-1	NA	TGTGCCAGCAGAACGTATGACCGGGCTGAGCATTTT	CASRTYDRAEHF
TRBD1	12	TRBJ1-1	TRBV20-1	NA	TGCAGTGCTAGTCAGGGGGATGGTGAAGCTTTCTTT	CSASQGDGEAFF
NA	17	TRBJ2-2	TRBV7-6	NA	TGTGCCAGCAGCCCCCCCCCGGGCGGGGGCGAGGCCGGGGAGCTGTTTTTT	CASSPPPGGGEAGELFF
NA	15	TRBJ1-5	TRBV2	NA	TGTGCCAGCAGTGGTTGGAGGGGATTCAATCAGCCCCAGCATTTT	CASSGWRGFNQPQHF
TRBD2	16	TRBJ2-2	TRBV2	NA	TGTGCCAGCGTAACCGGGACTAGCGGTTACACCGGGGAGCTGTTTTTT	CASVTGTSGYTGELFF
NA	13	TRBJ1-2	TRBV20-1	many	TGCAGTGCTAGCCAACACTCTAACTATGGCTACACCTTC	CSASQHSNYGYTF
NA	15	TRBJ1-2	TRBV14	NA	TGTGCCAGCAGCCAGATCTGGGGAAAGGACTATGGCTACACCTTC	CASSQIWGKDYGYTF
NA	14	TRBJ2-5	TRBV19	NA	TGTGCCAGTAGTATACCTGGGACTGCCGGAACCCAGTACTTC	CASSIPGTAGTQYF
TRBD1	14	TRBJ1-2	TRBV11-2	few	TGTGCCAGCAGCTTGGACAGGGTAGTCTATGGCTACACCTTC	CASSLDRVVYGYTF
NA	14	TRBJ1-6	TRBV20-1	NA	TGCAGTGCTAGTTTCCATACTGGTAATTCACCCCTCCACTTT	CSASFHTGNSPLHF
NA	11	TRBJ2-7	TRBV7-2	few	TGTGCCAGCAGCAGGTACAGGGGACTCGAGTTC	CASSRYRGLEF
TRBD1	16	TRBJ1-6	TRBV7-6	NA	TGTGCCAGCAGCTCCAACCCACAGGGGGCGAGGTCACCCCTCCACTTT	CASSSNPQGARSPLHF
TRBD1	14	TRBJ2-1	TRBV24-1	NA	TGTGCCACCAGCGACCCGTCCGGGACAGGGTTACAGTTCTTC	CATSDPSGTGLQFF
NA	13	TRBJ1-2	TRBV7-2	few	TGTGCCAGCAGCTCCGACCACCTCTCCGGCTACACCTTC	CASSSDHLSGYTF
NA	15	TRBJ1-5	TRBV18	NA	TGTGCCAGCTCACCTTCGGGGGGCGGAGATCAGCCCCAGCATTTT	CASSPSGGGDQPQHF
NA	11	TRBJ1-2	TRBV12-3/TRBV12-4	NA	TGTGCCACTAGGGGGGCGGCTGGCTACACCTTC	CATRGAAGYTF
NA	13	TRBJ1-5	TRBV2	NA	TGTGCCAGCACCCCGGATAGCAATCAGCCCCAGCATTTT	CASTPDSNQPQHF
NA	13	TRBJ1-4	TRBV7-2	many	TGTGCCAGCAGCTGGAGCGTCCGGGAAAAACTGTTTTTT	CASSWSVREKLFF